This T cell receptor (beta chain) was captured by sequencing in a study of T-cell memory formation after mild COVID-19. Study-level background: Largely, the TCR clusters proved donor specific. Study conclusions and caveats: Pre-infection memory harbored some responding clones, suggesting cross-reactive memory joined. CD8+ contracting clones occupied EMRA, while CD4+ ones occupied mainly CM and EM.

This clonotype was seen repeatedly, ten times or more. Its specificity is not known. The CDR3 spans 15 residues. The V gene's germline CDR1 is SGHRS and CDR2 YFSETQ. V lost 2 bases, J lost 3 bases, and 15 bases lay in between. cDNA libraries for TCR alpha and TCR beta, carrying sample barcodes and UMIs, came from 5'RACE with constant-segment primers. A single record per CDR3 protein comes from TCRdb applying MiXCR to the 5' RACE reads. Of around 500,000 distinct CDR3 sequences listed, roughly 18% are singletons. This clonotype was sampled from an adult woman who had mild COVID-19 (a few samples of this study predate the infection). Cell type and time point are not known. This chain joins TRBV5-1 and TRBJ2-7; no clear D. The sequenced material came from PBMCs or a T cell subset sorted from them (not recorded which). This chain's CDR3 is CASSLGPGLIYEQYF. CDR3 DNA sequence: TGCGCCAGCAGCTTAGGGCCGGGTCTAATCTACGAGCAGTACTTC.